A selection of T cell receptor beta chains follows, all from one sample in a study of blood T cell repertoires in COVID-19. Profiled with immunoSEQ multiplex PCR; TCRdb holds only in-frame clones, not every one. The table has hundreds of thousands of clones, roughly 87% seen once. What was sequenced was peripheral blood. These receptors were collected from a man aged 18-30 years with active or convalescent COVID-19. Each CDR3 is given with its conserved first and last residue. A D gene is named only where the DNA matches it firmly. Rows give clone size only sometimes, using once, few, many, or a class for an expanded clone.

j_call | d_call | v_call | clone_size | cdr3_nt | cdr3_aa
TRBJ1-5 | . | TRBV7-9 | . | TGTGCCAGCAGCTGGGACTGGGGTGGGACCCAGCATTTT | CASSWDWGGTQHF
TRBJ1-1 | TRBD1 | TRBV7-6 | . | TGTGCCAGCAGCTACTCACAGGGGACGAACACTGAAGCTTTCTTT | CASSYSQGTNTEAFF
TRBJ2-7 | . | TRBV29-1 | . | TGCAGCGTTGCCGCCGGACTCTCCTACGAGCAGTACTTC | CSVAAGLSYEQYF
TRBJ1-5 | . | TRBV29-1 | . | TGCAGCGTTGTGAGAAGCAATCAGCCCCAGCATTTT | CSVVRSNQPQHF
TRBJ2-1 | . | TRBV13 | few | TGTGCCAGCAGCTCCGGGGAGGCGTGGAAGTACAATGAGCAGTTCTTC | CASSSGEAWKYNEQFF
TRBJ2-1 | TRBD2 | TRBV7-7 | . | TGTGCTAGCAGCCCGGGGAGCGGGAGGGAGGCTTACAATGAGCAGTTCTTC | CASSPGSGREAYNEQFF
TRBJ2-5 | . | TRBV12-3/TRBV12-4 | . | TGTGCCAGCAGCAGGGACTACCAAGAGACCCAGTACTTC | CASSRDYQETQYF
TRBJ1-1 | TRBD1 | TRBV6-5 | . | TGTGCCAGCAGCCTCCCGGGACAGGGGAACACTGAAGCTTTCTTT | CASSLPGQGNTEAFF
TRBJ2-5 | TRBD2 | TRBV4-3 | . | TGCGCCAGCAGCACAGAGCGGGGGGTTAAAGAGACCCAGTACTTC | CASSTERGVKETQYF
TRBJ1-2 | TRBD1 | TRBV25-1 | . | TGTGCCAGCAGTGAGACAGGGCGAAACTATGGCTACACCTTC | CASSETGRNYGYTF
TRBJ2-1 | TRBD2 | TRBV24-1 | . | TGTGCCACCAGTGATTCCCGGCGGGAGACTAGCGGGGACAATGAGCAGTTCTTC | CATSDSRRETSGDNEQFF
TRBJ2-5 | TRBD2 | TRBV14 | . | TGTGCCAGCAGCCATGGGGTTTTAAGCGGGATTTACCAAGAGACCCAGTACTTC | CASSHGVLSGIYQETQYF
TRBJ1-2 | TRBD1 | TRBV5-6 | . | TGTGCCAGCAGCATATGGGGGTTGGGACAGAACTATGGCTACACCTTC | CASSIWGLGQNYGYTF
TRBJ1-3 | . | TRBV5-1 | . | TGCGCCAGCAGGGCGGACGGGAGCTCTGGAAACACCATATATTTT | CASRADGSSGNTIYF
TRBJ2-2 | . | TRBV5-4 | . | TGTGCCAGCCTCGCAGGGGGGACTAACACCGGGGAGCTGTTTTTT | CASLAGGTNTGELFF
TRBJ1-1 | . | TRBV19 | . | TGTGCCAGTAGTGTAGGAAGAGTCACTGAAGCTTTCTTT | CASSVGRVTEAFF
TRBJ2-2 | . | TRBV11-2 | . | TGTGCCAGTCGCTCGATTAGAGGCGCCGGGGAGCTGTTTTTT | CASRSIRGAGELFF
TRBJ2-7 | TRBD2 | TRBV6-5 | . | TGTGCCAGCACGGGGGGATACGAGCAGTACTTC | CASTGGYEQYF
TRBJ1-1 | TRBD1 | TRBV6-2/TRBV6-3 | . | TGTGCCAGCAGTTTCGGACAGGTGATTAACACTGAAGCTTTCTTT | CASSFGQVINTEAFF
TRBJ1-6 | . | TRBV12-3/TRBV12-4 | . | TGTGCCAGCAGTACAGACCTAACCCTCCACTTT | CASSTDLTLHF
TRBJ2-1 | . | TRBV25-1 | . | TGTGCCAGCAGTGAATCCGGCGGGTACAATGAGCAGTTCTTC | CASSESGGYNEQFF
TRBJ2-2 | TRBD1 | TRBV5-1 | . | TGCGCCAGCAGCGCCGGGACAGGTCACACCGGGGAGCTGTTTTTT | CASSAGTGHTGELFF
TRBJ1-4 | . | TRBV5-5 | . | TGTGCCAGCAGCTTGCCGCGGACACGGGGGGAGGAAAAACTGTTTTTT | CASSLPRTRGEEKLFF
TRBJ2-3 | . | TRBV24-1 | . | TGTGCCACCAGCCTTGCAGATACGCAGTATTTT | CATSLADTQYF
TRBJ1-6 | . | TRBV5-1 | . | TGCGCCAGCAGCCTACAGGACTATAATTCACCCCTCCACTTT | CASSLQDYNSPLHF
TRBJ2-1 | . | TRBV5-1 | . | TGCGCCAGCAGCTCAGTCTACAATGAGCAGTTCTTC | CASSSVYNEQFF
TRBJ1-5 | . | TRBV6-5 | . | TGTGCCAGCAGTTATGACAGTAATCAGCCCCAGCATTTT | CASSYDSNQPQHF
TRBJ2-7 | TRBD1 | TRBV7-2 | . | TGTGCCAGCAGCTTAGAGGACAGGGGCACCTACGAGCAGTACTTC | CASSLEDRGTYEQYF
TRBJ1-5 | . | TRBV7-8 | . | TGTGCCAGCAGCTTAGGGCGGAATAGCAATCAGCCCCAGCATTTT | CASSLGRNSNQPQHF
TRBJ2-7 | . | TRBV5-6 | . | TGTGCCAGCAGCCTTCGCTACGAGCAGTACTTC | CASSLRYEQYF
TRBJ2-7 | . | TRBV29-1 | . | TGCAGCGCCCGTGCGGGGGACAAGACCTACGAGCAGTACTTC | CSARAGDKTYEQYF
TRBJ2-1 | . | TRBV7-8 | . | TGTGCCAGCAGCTTGATGGTAGCATTAGATGAGCAGTTCTTC | CASSLMVALDEQFF
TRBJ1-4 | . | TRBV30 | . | TGTGCCTGGAGACGGGGAGGTAGAGCTACTAATGAAAAACTGTTTTTT | CAWRRGGRATNEKLFF
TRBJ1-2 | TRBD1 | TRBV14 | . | TGTGCCAGCAGCCCTGACAGGGTATGGGGTAACTATGGCTACACCTTC | CASSPDRVWGNYGYTF
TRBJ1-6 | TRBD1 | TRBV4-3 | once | TGCGCCAGCAGCCAAGCGACCGGACAGGGTAATTCACCCCTCCACTTT | CASSQATGQGNSPLHF
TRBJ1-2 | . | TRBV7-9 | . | TGTGCCAGCAGCCCGCAGTCAGGTGGCTACACCTTC | CASSPQSGGYTF
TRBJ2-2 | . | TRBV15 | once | TGTGCCACCAGCAGAGATCTAGTACCCGGGGAGCTGTTTTTT | CATSRDLVPGELFF
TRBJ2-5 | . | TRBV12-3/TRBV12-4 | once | TGTGCCAGCATAGGGTATGCGGGGACCCAGTACTTC | CASIGYAGTQYF
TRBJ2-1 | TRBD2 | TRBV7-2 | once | TGTGCCAGCAGCTTAGCGGGGACTAGCGGGACCTACAATGAGCAGTTCTTC | CASSLAGTSGTYNEQFF
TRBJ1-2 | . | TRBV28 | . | TGTGCCAGCAGGGAGGGTCCGGGGTCCTATGGCTACACCTTC | CASREGPGSYGYTF
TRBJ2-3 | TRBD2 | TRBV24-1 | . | TGTGCCACCAGTGGCCCGGGACTAGCGGGAGGAGCCACCGTTGGCCATACGCAGTATTTT | CATSGPGLAGGATVGHTQYF
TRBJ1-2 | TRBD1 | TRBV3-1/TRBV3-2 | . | TGTGCCAGCAGCTCCGGCCGGGACAGGTTCCCGACGGGCTACACCTTC | CASSSGRDRFPTGYTF
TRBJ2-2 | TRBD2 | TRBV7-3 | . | TGTGCCAGCAGTCCCAGCGGGGTTCGGGGAAACACCGGGGAGCTGTTTTTT | CASSPSGVRGNTGELFF
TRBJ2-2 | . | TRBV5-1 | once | TGCGCCAGCAGCTTTCTACAGGTTTCCGCCGGGGAGCTGTTTTTT | CASSFLQVSAGELFF
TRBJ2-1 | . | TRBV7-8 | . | TGTGCCAGCAGAGTCGCCCAGGGTGATGAGCAGTTCTTC | CASRVAQGDEQFF
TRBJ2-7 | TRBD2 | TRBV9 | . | TGTGCCAGCTCCCTAGCGGGAGGGCCGGGGGAGCAGTACTTC | CASSLAGGPGEQYF
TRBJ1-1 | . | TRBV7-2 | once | TGTGCCAGCAGCTTGGGCAGAATGATGAACACTGAAGCTTTCTTT | CASSLGRMMNTEAFF
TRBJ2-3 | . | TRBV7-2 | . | TGTGCCAGCAGCGGGGGGGCCGTCGTTCCTACGCAGTATTTT | CASSGGAVVPTQYF
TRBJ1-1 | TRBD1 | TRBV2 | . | TGTGCCAGCCCATGGGACAGGCGGGACACTGAAGCTTTCTTT | CASPWDRRDTEAFF
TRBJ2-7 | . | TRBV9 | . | TGTGCCAGCAGCGTAGAGGCGGGACCCACCTACGAGCAGTACTTC | CASSVEAGPTYEQYF
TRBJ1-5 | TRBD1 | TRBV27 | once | TGTGCCAGCAGTTCGGACAGGGTATCGCTTGGACGGCCCCAGCATTTT | CASSSDRVSLGRPQHF
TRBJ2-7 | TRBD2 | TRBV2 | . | TGTGCCACCACCCCGGGACTAGGATACGAGCAGTACTTC | CATTPGLGYEQYF
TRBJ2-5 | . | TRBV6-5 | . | TGTGCCAGCAATCAGGCCGTCCAAGAGACCCAGTACTTC | CASNQAVQETQYF
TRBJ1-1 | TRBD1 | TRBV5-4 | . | TGTGCCAGCACCGCGACAGGGTTGAACACTGAAGCTTTCTTT | CASTATGLNTEAFF
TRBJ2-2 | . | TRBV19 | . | TGTGCCAGTAGTATAGACAGGCTGACCGGGGAGCTGTTTTTT | CASSIDRLTGELFF
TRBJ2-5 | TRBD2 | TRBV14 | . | TGTGCCAGCAGCCAAGAGGGACTAGCAGAAGAGACCCAGTACTTC | CASSQEGLAEETQYF
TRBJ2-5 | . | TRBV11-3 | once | TGTGCCAGCAGCCCTCGAAACGGGGGGCCGGAAGAGACCCAGTACTTC | CASSPRNGGPEETQYF
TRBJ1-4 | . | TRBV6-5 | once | TGTGCCAGCACCCAAGGAGGGATAGGTGAAAAACTGTTTTTT | CASTQGGIGEKLFF
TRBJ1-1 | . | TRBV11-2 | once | TGTGCCAGCAGCTACGGACAATTCACTGAAGCTTTCTTT | CASSYGQFTEAFF